This is a list of T cell receptor beta chains from one sample in a study of tumor-infiltrating lymphocytes in glioblastoma multiforme. Using its own MiXCR run on the multiplex PCR reads, TCRdb lists one record per CDR3 protein. The table includes approximately 16,000 distinct CDR3 sequences, 55% to 85% detected once. The sample was brain tumor tissue. These receptors came from a male donor with glioblastoma. The CDR3 runs from the conserved cysteine through the conserved F or W. Fields, in order: J gene, V gene, D gene, clone size, CDR3 protein, CDR3 DNA. The D gene is left open where the match is weak. Clone size, where shown, is once, few, many, or a class for clones that have expanded.

>TRBJ2-5|TRBV20-1|NA|few
CSAARETQYF
TGCAGTGCCGCCCGCGAGACCCAGTACTTC
>TRBJ2-1|TRBV5-6|NA|few
CASSQGGNEQFF
TGTGCCAGCAGCCAGGGTGGGAATGAGCAGTTCTTC
>TRBJ2-3|TRBV10-1|NA|NA
CASSRDMSTDTQYF
TGCGCCAGCAGCCGGGACATGAGCACAGATACGCAGTATTTT
>TRBJ2-3|TRBV4-2|NA|few
CVSSQESGHTQYF
TGTGTCAGCAGCCAAGAGTCGGGGCATACACAGTATTTT
>TRBJ1-3|TRBV20-1|NA|many
CSARVTGSSGNTIYF
TGCAGTGCTAGGGTCACAGGAAGCTCTGGAAACACCATATATTTT
>TRBJ2-7|TRBV11-1|NA|NA
CAISPSAPAAHYEQYF
TGTGCCATCAGCCCCTCTGCCCCAGCTGCGCACTACGAGCAGTACTTC
>TRBJ1-3|TRBV6-5|NA|NA
CASSLRDIDSGNTIYF
TGTGCCAGCAGTCTGAGGGACATTGACTCTGGAAACACCATATATTTT
>TRBJ2-2|TRBV20-1|NA|NA
CSAYRDKNTGELFF
TGCAGTGCTTACCGGGACAAGAACACCGGGGAGCTGTTTTTT
>TRBJ2-1|TRBV5-6|TRBD2|NA
CASTLFTGGRPRERSF
TGTGCCAGCACCCTTTTCACCGGCGGGAGGCCCCGAGAGCGGTCCTTC
>TRBJ1-1|TRBV11-2|TRBD1|many
CASSWGQGVSEAFF
TGTGCCAGCAGCTGGGGACAGGGTGTCTCTGAAGCTTTCTTT
>TRBJ2-7|TRBV6-5|NA|NA
CASSSVGGWTYEQYF
TGTGCCAGCAGTTCGGTCGGGGGATGGACCTACGAGCAGTACTTC
>TRBJ2-5|TRBV20-1|NA|NA
CSAPPGGLQETQYF
TGCAGTGCCCCGCCCGGGGGGCTACAAGAGACCCAGTACTTC
>TRBJ2-7|TRBV12-3/TRBV12-4|NA|NA
CASSLQSGEQYF
TGTGCTAGCAGTCTACAGTCTGGCGAGCAGTACTTC
>TRBJ2-1|TRBV10-1|TRBD2|NA
CASSASGSRNEQFF
TGTGCCAGCAGTGCTAGCGGGAGTCGCAATGAGCAGTTCTTC
>TRBJ2-7|TRBV20-1|TRBD2|large
CSARNLADKWEQYF
TGCAGTGCTAGAAACCTAGCGGATAAGTGGGAGCAGTACTTC
>TRBJ2-7|TRBV6-1|NA|NA
CASSVASGIQYYEQHF
NA
>TRBJ2-7|TRBV4-1|NA|NA
CASRGGSSYEQYF
TGCGCCAGCCGAGGGGGTAGCTCCTACGAGCAGTACTTC
>TRBJ2-3|TRBV20-1|NA|NA
CSLKVSTDTQYF
TGCAGTTTGAAGGTTAGCACAGATACGCAGTATTTT
>TRBJ2-5|TRBV6-1|NA|NA
CASSEGGGTQETQYF
TGTGCCAGCAGTGAAGGGGGTGGGACTCAAGAGACCCAGTACTTC
>TRBJ2-3|TRBV20-1|NA|NA
CSGVSFGGRDGTSTDTQYF
TGCAGTGGAGTGAGTTTCGGTGGCCGGGACGGGACTAGCACAGATACGCAGTATTTT
>TRBJ1-1|TRBV6-2/TRBV6-3|NA|NA
CATAQGNTEAIF
TGTGCCACCGCGCAGGGGAACACTGAAGCTATCTTT
>TRBJ2-1|TRBV11-2|NA|NA
CASGLEVSSYNEQFF
TGTGCCAGCGGCCTAGAGGTTAGCTCCTATAATGAGCAGTTCTTC
>TRBJ2-1|TRBV11-3|NA|NA
CASRNWDNEQFF
TGTGCCAGCAGGAACTGGGACAATGAGCAGTTCTTC
>TRBJ2-1|TRBV18|NA|NA
CASSPLSDEGEQFF
TGTGCCAGCTCACCACTTAGTGACGAGGGGGAGCAGTTCTTC
>TRBJ2-5|TRBV5-5|TRBD2|NA
CASSFGATSGETQYF
TGTGCCAGCAGCTTTGGCGCGACTAGCGGAGAGACCCAGTACTTC
>TRBJ1-1|TRBV4-1|NA|few
CASGQEISAEAFF
TGCGCCAGTGGCCAAGAGATTTCGGCTGAAGCTTTCTTT
>TRBJ2-1|TRBV4-2|NA|NA
CASSQGDSAGNEQFF
TGTGCCAGCAGCCAAGGGGACTCCGCGGGCAATGAGCAGTTCTTC
>TRBJ2-7|TRBV29-1|TRBD1|NA
CSVEPQGAGEQYF
TGCAGCGTTGAGCCCCAGGGGGCGGGCGAGCAGTACTTC
>TRBJ1-1|TRBV12-3/TRBV12-4|NA|NA
CAGSLGGFLGTEALF
TGTGCCGGCAGTTTAGGTGGGTTTTTGGGCACTGAAGCTTTATTT
>TRBJ2-7|TRBV6-5|NA|NA
CASSPDVLSYEQYF
TGTGCCAGCAGCCCCGATGTACTCTCCTACGAGCAGTACTTC
>TRBJ1-2|TRBV5-5|NA|NA
CVSSSGRRYGYTF
TGTGTCAGCAGCTCAGGACGCCGCTATGGCTACACCTTC
>TRBJ1-2|TRBV7-9|NA|NA
CASSFQNGGHHYGYTF
TGTGCCAGCAGTTTCCAGAACGGGGGACATCACTATGGCTACACCTTC
>TRBJ2-7|TRBV20-1|TRBD2|few
CSARGLAGGLYEQYF
TGCAGTGCTAGAGGGCTAGCGGGAGGGTTGTACGAGCAGTACTTC